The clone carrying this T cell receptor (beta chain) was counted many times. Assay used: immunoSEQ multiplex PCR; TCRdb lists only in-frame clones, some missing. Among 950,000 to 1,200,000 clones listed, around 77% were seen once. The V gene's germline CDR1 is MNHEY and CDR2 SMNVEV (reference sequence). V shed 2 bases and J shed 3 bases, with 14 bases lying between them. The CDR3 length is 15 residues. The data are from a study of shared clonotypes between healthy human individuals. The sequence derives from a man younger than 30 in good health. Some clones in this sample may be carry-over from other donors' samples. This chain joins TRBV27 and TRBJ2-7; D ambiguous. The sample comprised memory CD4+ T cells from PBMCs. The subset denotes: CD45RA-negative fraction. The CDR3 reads CASSLDPARLYEQYF. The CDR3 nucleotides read TGTGCCAGCAGTTTAGACCCCGCGCGGCTCTACGAGCAGTACTTC.